A few counts support the clone carrying this T cell receptor beta chain. The sample is drawn from a study of blood T cells in healthy people across ages. CDR1 is SGHAT and CDR2 is FQNNGV in the germline V gene. Trimming stripped 5 bases from V and 13 bases from J, with 24 bases between. The CDR3 length is 15 residues. Then a second PCR, running roughly 7 to 11 cycles, was carried out with a sample-barcoded 5' primer and a J-beta primer mix. One entry per CDR3 protein, called by TCRdb with MiXCR from the 5' RACE reads. The data hold about 1,500,000 distinct CDR3 sequences, with about 28% observed a single time.

J is TRBJ2-1 and V is TRBV11-2; TRBD2 is a possible D gene (6 bases). The specimen was blood. This sequence was found in a woman in her thirties in good health. The CDR3 sequence: CASSPAGTGNGRQFF. The CDR3 DNA sequence: TGTGCCAGCAGCCCCGCAGGGACTGGGAATGGTCGACAGTTCTTC.